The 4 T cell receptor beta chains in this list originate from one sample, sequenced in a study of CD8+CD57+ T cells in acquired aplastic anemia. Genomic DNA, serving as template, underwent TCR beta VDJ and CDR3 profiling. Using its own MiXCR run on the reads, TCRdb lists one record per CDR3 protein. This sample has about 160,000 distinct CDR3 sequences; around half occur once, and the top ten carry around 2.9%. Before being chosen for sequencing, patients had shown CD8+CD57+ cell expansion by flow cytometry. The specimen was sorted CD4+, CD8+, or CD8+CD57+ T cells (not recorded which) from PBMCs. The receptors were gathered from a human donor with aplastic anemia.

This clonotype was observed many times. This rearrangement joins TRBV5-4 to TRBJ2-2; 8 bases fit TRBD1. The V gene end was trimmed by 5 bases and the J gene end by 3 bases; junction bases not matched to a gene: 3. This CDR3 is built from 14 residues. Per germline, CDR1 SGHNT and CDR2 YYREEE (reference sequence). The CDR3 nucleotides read TGTGCCAGCAGTCAGGGACAGGACACCGGGGAGCTGTTTTTT. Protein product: CASSQGQDTGELFF.

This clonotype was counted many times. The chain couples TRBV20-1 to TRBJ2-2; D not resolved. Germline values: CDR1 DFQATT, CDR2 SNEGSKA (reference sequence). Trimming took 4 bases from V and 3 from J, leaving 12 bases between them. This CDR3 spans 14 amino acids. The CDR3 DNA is TGCAGTGCTACCAAGGGCATCTACACCGGGGAGCTGTTTTTT. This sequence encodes CSATKGIYTGELFF.

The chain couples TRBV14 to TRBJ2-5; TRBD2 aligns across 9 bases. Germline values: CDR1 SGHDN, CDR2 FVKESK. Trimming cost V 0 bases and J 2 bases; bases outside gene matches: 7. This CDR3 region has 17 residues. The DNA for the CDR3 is TGTGCCAGCAGCCAAGAGTTGCTAGCGGGGAAACAAGAGACCCAGTACTTC. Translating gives CASSQELLAGKQETQYF. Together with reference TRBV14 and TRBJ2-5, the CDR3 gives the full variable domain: EAGVTQFPSHSVIEKGQTVTLRCDPISGHDNLYWYRRVMGKEIKFLLHFVKESKQDESGMPNNRFLAERTGGTYSTLKVQPAELEDSGVYFCASSQELLAGKQETQYFGPGTRLLVL.

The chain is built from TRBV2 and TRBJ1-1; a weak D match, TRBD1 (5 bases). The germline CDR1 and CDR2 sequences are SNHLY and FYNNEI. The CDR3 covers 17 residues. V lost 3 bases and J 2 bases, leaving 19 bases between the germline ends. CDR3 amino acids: CASSEQLVGRTNTEAFF. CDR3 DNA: TGTGCCAGCAGTGAGCAACTGGTGGGACGGACCAACACTGAAGCTTTCTTT.